This TCR beta chain comes out of a study of OX40 agonist ivuxolimab in advanced cancers. The wider study: The diagnoses of dose-escalation patients were hepatocellular carcinoma, melanoma, renal cell or head and neck cancer.

A single count supports this clone. The target antigen is unknown. Sequencing used immunoSEQ multiplex PCR; TCRdb keeps in-frame clones, though not all of them. The sample has more than 45,000 clones; around 86% are singletons. Germline assignment: CDR1 SNHLY and CDR2 FYNNEI. With 5 bases clipped from V and 1 base from J, the junction kept 13 bases outside the gene matches. The length of the CDR3 is 17 residues. Regarding the study as a whole: More expanded clones were seen, on average, in CD8+ T cells than in CD4+. Circulating CD4+ and CD8+ T cells showed clonal expansion by week 6 at 0.1 to 3.0 mg/kg.

V and J are TRBV2 and TRBJ2-5, with 7 bases matching TRBD2. This receptor was taken from an adult with an advanced solid tumor such as melanoma, head and neck, liver or kidney cancer. Sequenced material: CD4+ or CD8+ T cells sorted from blood, taken in a trial of the OX40 agonist ivuxolimab. The CDR3 DNA sequence: TGTGCCAGCAGTCCACACAACCGACTAGCCTCCCAAGAGACCCAGTACTTC. Translating it yields CASSPHNRLASQETQYF.